Following are 14 T cell receptor beta chains from one sample sequenced in a study of T cells after posttransplantation cyclophosphamide. TCRdb's table, derived via immunoSEQ multiplex PCR, lists solely in-frame clones and lacks some. This set yields over 15,000 clones and no singletons; the top ten hold around 0.56%. Cyclophosphamide on days +3 and +4 followed busulfan-fludarabine conditioning and a marrow graft. Sequenced here: PBMCs, sampled after allogeneic stem cell transplant with posttransplant cyclophosphamide. The receptors derive from a female patient aged 30-39 years who received an allogeneic stem cell transplant from a related donor, was CMV-positive, and had no GVHD. A subset of T cells may come from the graft donor.

In its sample, this clone was seen many times. Other nucleotide sequences from this sample produce the same CDR3. The chain has TRBV7-2 and TRBJ1-1; maybe TRBD1 (5 bases). V was clipped by 3 bases and J by 6 bases, with 8 bases between them. The CDR3 length is 12 residues. Per the germline V gene, CDR1 is SGHTA and CDR2 is FQGNSA. CDR3 residues: CASSLAGPEAFF. CDR3 nucleotides: TGTGCCAGCAGCTTGGCGGGGCCTGAAGCTTTCTTT.

This clone was observed at least ten times. The chain has TRBV19 and TRBJ1-5; D might be TRBD1 (6 bases). Trimming took 9 bases from V and 2 from J, leaving 17 bases between them. The CDR3 is 15 amino acids. Germline V gene data show CDR1 as LNHDA and CDR2 as SQIVND (reference sequence). This CDR3 is CASTRGLEGNQPQHF. The CDR3 DNA follows: TGTGCCAGCACCAGGGGACTAGAGGGCAATCAGCCCCAGCATTTT. The variable domain in full, with the rest retrieved from reference TRBV19 and TRBJ1-5, is DGGITQSPKYLFRKEGQNVTLSCEQNLNHDAMYWYRQDPGQGLRLIYYSQIVNDFQKGDIAEGYSVSREKKESFPLTVTSAQKNPTAFYLCASTRGLEGNQPQHFGDGTRLSIL.

This clone was detected ten times or more. V usage is TRBV7-9 and J usage is TRBJ1-1, with 8 positions matching TRBD1. With V trimmed by 3 bases and J by 0 bases, 6 bases remained unmatched. This CDR3 has 16 amino acids. Germline V gives CDR1 SEHNR, CDR2 FQNEAQ (reference sequence). CDR3 DNA: TGTGCCAGCAGCTTGTGGACAGGGACGATGAACACTGAAGCTTTCTTT. It is translated as CASSLWTGTMNTEAFF.

This clone occurred many times. The chain links TRBV5-4 to TRBJ1-1; tentatively, D is TRBD1 (6 bases). Germline CDR1 reads SGHNT; CDR2 reads YYREEE (reference sequence). This CDR3 is built from 14 residues. V lost 4 bases to trimming and J lost 5 bases, with 15 bases between them. The CDR3 loop reads CASSLQGQGTEAFF. The CDR3 bases are TGTGCCAGCAGCCTACAGGGTCAGGGGACTGAAGCTTTCTTT.

This clone showed up many times. The chain uses TRBV29-1 and TRBJ2-3, with D maybe TRBD1 (5 bases). Looked up from germline, CDR1 is SQVTM and CDR2 is ANQGSEA. This CDR3 has 13 amino acids. Trimming shortened V by 3 bases and J by 0 bases, and 7 bases separated the two germline ends. The CDR3 coding sequence is TGCAGCGTTGAGGGGCGGAGCACAGATACGCAGTATTTT. It specifies CSVEGRSTDTQYF.

This clone was observed many times. The chain carries TRBV18 and TRBJ2-2; 11 nucleotides agree with TRBD1. This CDR3 is built from 17 residues. The V gene end was trimmed by 1 base and the J gene end by 4 bases; junction bases not matched to a gene: 5. CDR1 and CDR2 from the germline V gene are KGHSH and LQKENI. This CDR3 reads CASSPRTGGEVTGELFF. The CDR3 DNA is TGTGCCAGCTCACCACGGACAGGGGGCGAGGTCACCGGGGAGCTGTTTTTT. Variable domain in full (rest from reference TRBV18 and TRBJ2-2): NAGVMQNPRHLVRRRGQEARLRCSPMKGHSHVYWYRQLPEEGLKFMVYLQKENIIDESGMPKERFSAEFPKEGPSILRIQQVVRGDSAAYFCASSPRTGGEVTGELFFGEGSRLTVL.

This clone was recorded at least ten times. The chain has TRBV19 and TRBJ2-2; 7 nucleotides align to TRBD1. Germline loops: CDR1 LNHDA, CDR2 SQIVND (reference sequence). The CDR3 runs to 14 residues. The V segment lost 6 bases and the J segment 5 bases; nucleotides outside the gene matches: 6. The CDR3 DNA reads TGTGCCAGTAGCAGGGGGACAGTGACCGGGGAGCTGTTTTTT. Encoded protein: CASSRGTVTGELFF.

This clone was observed many times. The genes are TRBV5-6 and TRBJ2-7; 8 bases match TRBD1. Germline V CDR1 and CDR2: SGHDT, YYEEEE. The CDR3 length is 16 residues. The V segment lost 0 bases and the J segment 3 bases; nucleotides outside the gene matches: 8. The CDR3 DNA sequence: TGTGCCAGCAGCTTGGGGATAACAGGGGGATACTACGAGCAGTACTTC. This codes for CASSLGITGGYYEQYF.

This clone occurred many times. This sequence joins TRBV28 and TRBJ2-6; TRBD1 matches 7 bases. The junction had 9 bases not matched to a gene; V was cut back by 3 bases and J by 1 base. The length of the CDR3 is 18 residues. Germline lookup yields CDR1 MDHEN and CDR2 SYDVKM. The CDR3 is CASSFRDRGFSGANVLTF. The CDR3 bases are TGTGCCAGCAGTTTTCGGGACAGAGGCTTTTCTGGGGCCAACGTCCTGACTTTC.

This clone was seen repeatedly, ten times or more. This rearrangement joins TRBV18 to TRBJ1-1; TRBD1 agrees at 7 bases. CDR3 size: 16 residues. V gave up 6 bases and J gave up 0 bases; unmatched junction bases: 10. Germline CDR1 KGHSH, CDR2 LQKENI. The chain's CDR3 is CASSSGQVRMNTEAFF. CDR3 bases: TGTGCCAGCTCTAGCGGACAGGTTCGCATGAACACTGAAGCTTTCTTT.

This clone was recorded at least ten times. The rearrangement joins TRBV28 to TRBJ1-5; no clear D gene. Germline-derived CDR1 and CDR2 are MDHEN and SYDVKM. Deletions cut 7 bases from V and 6 bases from J, with 16 bases between. This CDR3 contains 14 residues. As DNA, the CDR3 is TGTGCCAGCACAACCGGGGAGGGTGTTCAGCCCCAGCATTTT. Translated, it gives CASTTGEGVQPQHF.

This clone was counted at least ten times. This sequence joins TRBV7-6 and TRBJ1-1; the D gene is possibly TRBD1 (6 bases). Germline CDR1 reads SGHVS; CDR2 reads FNYEAQ. This CDR3 has 16 residues. Trimming shortened V by 5 bases and J by 6 bases, and 22 bases separated the two germline ends. The CDR3 sequence: CASSQFLGQGIPEAFF. The CDR3 DNA reads as TGTGCCAGCAGCCAATTTTTGGGACAAGGGATCCCTGAAGCTTTCTTT.

This clone has ten or more counts. The V call is TRBV19, the J call TRBJ2-2; 9 bases are a match to TRBD2. CDR1 is LNHDA and CDR2 is SQIVND in the germline V gene (reference sequence). Germline trimming cut 5 bases from V and 6 bases from J; bases unmatched to any gene: 10. The CDR3 loop spans 16 amino acids. CDR3 sequence: CASSPQREAAAGELFF. As DNA, the CDR3 is TGTGCCAGTAGTCCCCAGCGGGAGGCCGCCGCCGGGGAGCTGTTTTTT.

This clone was found many times. Other DNA sequences in this specimen translate into the identical CDR3. This chain links TRBV6-1 with TRBJ2-7; weak D call: TRBD1 (6 bases). CDR1 and CDR2 (germline): MNHNS, SASEGT. The CDR3 consists of 16 residues. V lost 3 bases to trimming and J lost 5 bases, with 20 bases between them. The CDR3: CASSEIDGQGPHEQYF. In nucleotides, the CDR3 is TGTGCCAGCAGTGAGATCGACGGGCAGGGGCCTCACGAGCAGTACTTC.